The rows below give T cell receptor beta chains drawn from one sample of a study of T cells in Graves' hyperthyroidism and ophthalmopathy. Each CDR3 protein gets one entry after TCRdb re-called the multiplex PCR reads with MiXCR. This sample has around 420,000 distinct CDR3 sequences, with roughly 13% found just once. Sequencing input: blood. The receptor set was obtained from a woman aged 18-29 years with Graves' hyperthyroidism. Each CDR3 is given with its conserved first and last residue. Fields, in order: CDR3 length, clone size, V gene, D gene, J gene, CDR3 protein, CDR3 DNA. A D gene is named only where the DNA matches it firmly. Some rows mark clone size as missing; the rest say once, few, many or name a class of expanded clone.

17	NA	TRBV7-2	NA	TRBJ2-3	CASSLAGARWVTDTQYF	TGTGCCAGCAGCTTAGCGGGAGCCAGATGGGTCACAGATACGCAGTATTTT
17	NA	TRBV7-2	TRBD1	TRBJ2-6	CASSTGQGNSGANVLTF	TGTGCCAGCAGCACGGGACAGGGCAACTCTGGGGCCAACGTCCTGACTTTC
15	few	TRBV7-9	NA	TRBJ2-2	CASIYSIGGTGELFF	TGTGCCAGCATCTACTCGATAGGGGGCACCGGGGAGCTGTTTTTT
15	few	TRBV2	NA	TRBJ2-4	CASSASKLAKNIQYF	TGTGCCAGCAGTGCTTCTAAACTAGCCAAAAACATTCAGTACTTC
14	NA	TRBV29-1	NA	TRBJ2-5	CSVEAGYGQETQYF	TGCAGCGTTGAAGCAGGATACGGACAAGAGACCCAGTACTTC
15	NA	TRBV5-1	NA	TRBJ1-2	CASSLSRDLNYGYTF	TGCGCCAGCAGCTTGAGCAGAGATTTAAACTATGGCTACACCTTC
14	many	TRBV5-1	NA	TRBJ1-1	CASSLAGQDTEAFF	TGCGCCAGCAGCTTGGCGGGGCAGGACACTGAAGCTTTCTTT
12	many	TRBV7-9	TRBD1	TRBJ2-7	CASSLGTGGQYF	TGTGCCAGCAGCTTAGGGACAGGGGGGCAGTACTTC
13	many	TRBV9	NA	TRBJ2-2	CASSVGSNGELFF	TGTGCCAGCAGCGTCGGCTCAAACGGGGAGCTGTTTTTT
16	many	TRBV28	TRBD2	TRBJ2-1	CASRLGASGSYNEQFF	TGTGCCAGCAGACTAGGGGCTAGCGGGAGCTACAATGAGCAGTTCTTC
12	NA	TRBV28	NA	TRBJ2-5	CASSSPRGLQYF	TGTGCCAGCAGTTCCCCCCGAGGGCTACAGTACTTC
14	many	TRBV5-1	NA	TRBJ1-1	CASSLVQGWTEAFF	TGCGCCAGCAGCTTGGTTCAGGGTTGGACTGAAGCTTTCTTT
13	NA	TRBV12-3/TRBV12-4	NA	TRBJ1-1	CASSFSYKTEPLF	TGTGCCAGCAGTTTCTCTTATAAGACCGAACCCCTCTTT
14	many	TRBV10-3	NA	TRBJ1-1	CAISESPGNTEAFF	TGTGCCATCAGTGAGTCTCCGGGGAACACTGAAGCTTTCTTT
13	many	TRBV28	NA	TRBJ2-5	CASSSGDQETQYF	TGTGCCAGTTCCTCGGGGGATCAAGAGACCCAGTACTTC
14	many	TRBV6-2/TRBV6-3	TRBD1	TRBJ2-3	CASSYDRARDTQYF	TGTGCCAGCAGTTACGACAGGGCCCGAGATACGCAGTATTTT
12	once	TRBV28	TRBD1	TRBJ1-1	CANSPGQGEAFF	TGTGCCAACAGTCCGGGACAGGGTGAAGCTTTCTTT
14	many	TRBV12-3/TRBV12-4	TRBD2	TRBJ2-2	CASRPGLQTGELFF	TGTGCCAGCAGACCGGGACTACAGACCGGGGAGCTGTTTTTT
14	NA	TRBV18	NA	TRBJ2-7	CASSPDRSTYEQYF	TGTGCCAGCTCCCCAGACAGGTCTACCTACGAGCAGTACTTC
17	many	TRBV27	NA	TRBJ1-5	CASSFKALPAGNQPQHF	TGTGCCAGCAGTTTTAAGGCTCTACCAGCTGGCAATCAGCCCCAGCATTTT
15	many	TRBV12-3/TRBV12-4	TRBD2	TRBJ2-3	CASSPGGPGTDTQYF	TGTGCCAGCAGTCCGGGGGGACCCGGCACAGATACGCAGTATTTT
16	few	TRBV12-3/TRBV12-4	TRBD1	TRBJ2-7	CASSSPGTGVVYEQYF	TGTGCCAGCAGTTCCCCCGGGACAGGGGTCGTGTACGAGCAGTACTTC